This entry lists 24 T cell receptor beta chains sequenced from one sample in a study of cytomegalovirus exposure and HLA in healthy donors. In the PCR, 60 Vbeta and 13 Jbeta primers were used. This table comes from immunoSEQ multiplex PCR, and its TCRdb copy is limited to in-frame clones, with some not included. The profile covers about 81,000 clones, with 77% appearing a single time and under 3% taken by the ten largest. Material: PBMCs. Receptors were obtained from a man between 50 and 59 years old in good health and CMV-seropositive.

DNA of the CDR3: TGTGCCAGCAGCCTGGGGGGGCCAGGAGCTAAGAATGGCTACACCTTC. This gives the protein CASSLGGPGAKNGYTF. The chain combines TRBV7-3 with TRBJ1-2, with D possibly being TRBD1 (6 bases). This CDR3 spans 16 amino acids. Trimming stripped 5 bases from V and 6 bases from J, with 22 bases between. CDR1 and CDR2 (germline): SGHTA, FQGTGA.

The gene calls are TRBV11-1 and TRBJ2-1, with 14 bases matching TRBD2. The CDR3 runs 19 residues. Germline CDR1 reads SGHAT; CDR2 reads FQDESV (reference sequence). V was clipped by 1 base and J by 0 bases; unmatched bases: 5. This CDR3 reads CASSLGRTSGRLSYNEQFF. In DNA form, the CDR3 reads TGTGCCAGCAGCTTAGGGCGGACTAGCGGGAGGCTCTCCTACAATGAGCAGTTCTTC.

V is TRBV14 and J is TRBJ2-1; D not certain. Per the germline V gene, CDR1 is SGHDN and CDR2 is FVKESK. V was cut by 2 bases and J by 5 bases, with 13 bases left in between. CDR3 size: 15 residues. CDR3 region: CASSQLENPNNEQFF. For the CDR3, the DNA is TGTGCCAGCAGCCAACTTGAGAATCCCAACAATGAGCAGTTCTTC. Full variable domain (missing parts from reference TRBV14 and TRBJ2-1): EAGVTQFPSHSVIEKGQTVTLRCDPISGHDNLYWYRRVMGKEIKFLLHFVKESKQDESGMPNNRFLAERTGGTYSTLKVQPAELEDSGVYFCASSQLENPNNEQFFGPGTRLTVL.

This clone has just a few counts. V usage is TRBV5-1 and J usage is TRBJ2-7; the match to TRBD2 covers 9 bases. Trimming took 0 bases from V and 2 from J; bases not matched to a gene: 6. This CDR3 region has 16 residues. Germline values: CDR1 SGHRS, CDR2 YFSETQ. The CDR3 DNA reads TGCGCCAGCAGCTTGGAACCTAGCGGGGCCACCTACGAGCAGTACTTC. Protein: CASSLEPSGATYEQYF.

The chain joins TRBV2 to TRBJ2-3; unclear D gene. V shed 4 bases and J shed 1 base, with 6 bases lying between them. This CDR3 region has 13 residues. Per germline, CDR1 SNHLY and CDR2 FYNNEI. In nucleotides, the CDR3 is TGTGCCAGCAGTGCGCAGGGCACAGATACGCAGTATTTT. It yields the protein CASSAQGTDTQYF.

On this clone itself: One end of the junction fails to match germline, which may point to a read error. This chain connects TRBV7-2 to TRBJ2-3, with D perhaps TRBD2 (6 bases). CDR3 length: 13 residues. The germline CDR1 and CDR2 sequences are SGHTA and FQGNSA. CDR3 residues: CASSFRGTSRVDF. The DNA of the CDR3 is TGTGCCAGCAGCTTTCGGGGTACTAGCCGGGTAGATTTT.

A few counts support this clone. The CDR3: CASSLLTSGRFGTGELFF. CDR3 bases: TGTGCCAGCAGCTTGCTGACTAGCGGGAGATTTGGGACCGGGGAGCTGTTTTTT. V usage is TRBV5-8 and J usage is TRBJ2-2, with 12 bases fitting TRBD2. Losses at the gene ends were 1 base for V and 5 bases for J; bases not matched to a gene: 9. Looked up from germline, CDR1 is SGHTS and CDR2 is YDEGEE. CDR3 length equals 18 residues.

The J gene is TRBJ2-2, the V gene TRBV27; D possibly corresponds to TRBD2 (5 bases). CDR1 MNHEY and CDR2 SMNVEV come from the germline V gene (reference sequence). CDR3 length: 15 residues. Between the trimmed V and J ends, which lost 0 bases and 5 bases, there was a span of 10 bases. DNA of the CDR3: TGTGCCAGCAGTTTATCGCTTAGAGGGACCGGGGAGCTGTTTTTT. This gives the protein CASSLSLRGTGELFF.

The chain has TRBV7-3 and TRBJ2-3, with TRBD1 identical over 7 bases. CDR3 length: 13 residues. Germline trimming cut 5 bases from V and 6 bases from J; bases unmatched to any gene: 5. Germline assignment: CDR1 SGHTA and CDR2 FQGTGA. The CDR3 DNA follows: TGTGCCAGCAGCCACGGGACAGCGGATACGCAGTATTTT. It yields the protein CASSHGTADTQYF.

Only a few counts were recorded for this clone. This chain connects TRBV7-3 to TRBJ2-7, with D maybe TRBD1 (6 bases). Germline CDR1 is SGHTA and CDR2 is FQGTGA. There are 14 residues in the CDR3. V gave up 3 bases and J gave up 3 bases, with 12 bases separating them. The CDR3 nucleotides are TGTGCCAGCAGCTTGGGGGCTATGGGCTACGAGCAGTACTTC. Residues: CASSLGAMGYEQYF.

This chain links TRBV7-8 with TRBJ1-5; D unclear. V lost 5 bases and J 0 bases, leaving 8 bases between the germline ends. Germline CDR1 reads SGHVS; CDR2 reads FQNEAQ. This CDR3 contains 14 residues. In nucleotides, the CDR3 is TGTGCCAGCAGCCCCACTTATAGCAATCAGCCCCAGCATTTT. This codes for CASSPTYSNQPQHF.

The chain couples TRBV11-3 to TRBJ2-1; the match to TRBD2 covers 9 bases. V gave up 3 bases and J gave up 3 bases; unmatched junction bases: 3. This CDR3 has 15 amino acids. The germline V gene encodes CDR1 SGHNT and CDR2 YENEEA. The CDR3 region is CASSFLAGNYNEQFF. DNA for the CDR3: TGTGCCAGCAGCTTCCTAGCGGGAAACTACAATGAGCAGTTCTTC.

The rearrangement uses TRBV6-5 and TRBJ1-4, with 9 bases lining up with TRBD1. This CDR3 has 13 amino acids. With V trimmed by 7 bases and J by 3 bases, 0 bases remained unmatched. Germline V gives CDR1 MNHEY, CDR2 SVGAGI. The CDR3 nucleotides are TGTGCCAGCAACAGGGGGCCTAATGAAAAACTGTTTTTT. Translation gives CASNRGPNEKLFF.

This chain joins TRBV6-1 and TRBJ2-2; the match to TRBD2 covers 9 bases. This CDR3 spans 15 amino acids. The V gene end was trimmed by 7 bases and the J gene end by 5 bases; junction bases not matched to a gene: 8. CDR1 MNHNS and CDR2 SASEGT come from the germline V gene. CDR3 DNA sequence: TGTGCCAGCATCAGTCTAGCGGGAAGTACCGGGGAGCTGTTTTTT. This codes for CASISLAGSTGELFF.

As for this clone: Compared with germline, one end of the junction differs, possibly owing to a read error. Different DNA sequences within this sample yield the same CDR3. The gene calls are TRBV5-6 and TRBJ1-6, with D perhaps matching TRBD1 (6 bases). The CDR3 runs to 17 residues. Germline V gene lookup returns CDR1 SGHDT and CDR2 YYEEEE. The CDR3 coding sequence is TGTGCCAGCAGCTCTATTCTACAGGGAGTTTTCGGTTCACCCCTTCACTTT. Its protein product is CASSSILQGVFGSPLHF.

In regard to this clone: A junction end diverges from the germline sequence, so it may reflect a read error. This chain links TRBV13 with TRBJ2-4, with TRBD1 matching 7 bases. The V gene's germline CDR1 is PRHDT and CDR2 FYEKMQ (reference sequence). There are 13 residues in the CDR3. DNA for the CDR3: TGTGCCAGCAGCCCACAGGGGCGGAACAGTCAGTACTTC. This encodes CASSPQGRNSQYF. Variable domain in full (rest from reference TRBV13 and TRBJ2-4): AAGVIQSPRHLIKEKRETATLKCYPIPRHDTVYWYQQGPGQDPQFLISFYEKMQSDKGSIPDRFSAQQFSDYHSELNMSSLELGDSALYFCASSPQGRNSQYFGAGTRLSVL.

The V and J genes are TRBV4-1 and TRBJ1-2; D gene ambiguous. V was trimmed by 0 bases and J by 2 bases, leaving 7 bases between them. The CDR3 has 14 amino acids. Germline-derived CDR1 and CDR2 are MGHRA and YSYEKL. The CDR3 DNA is TGCGCCAGCAGCCAAGAGTCACAGAACTATGGCTACACCTTC. This codes for CASSQESQNYGYTF.

This clone was observed once. The chain employs TRBV6-5 and TRBJ2-7, with 9 bases that match TRBD1. Losses at the gene ends were 3 bases for V and 2 bases for J; bases not matched to a gene: 2. The CDR3 totals 14 residues. Germline CDR1 MNHEY, CDR2 SVGAGI. The CDR3 region has the DNA TGTGCCAGCAGTTATCGGACAGGGGCCTACGAGCAGTACTTC. Translated: CASSYRTGAYEQYF.

The chain combines TRBV30 with TRBJ2-3, with D uncertain. The CDR3 length is 11 residues. V was cut by 2 bases and J by 9 bases, with 9 bases left in between. Germline values: CDR1 GTSNPN, CDR2 SVGIG (reference sequence). The CDR3 spells CAWSTGPTQYF. The CDR3 bases are TGTGCCTGGAGTACGGGTCCCACGCAGTATTTT. The full variable domain, in which reference TRBV30 and TRBJ2-3 provide the parts outside the CDR3, is SQTIHQWPATLVQPVGSPLSLECTVEGTSNPNLYWYRQAAGRGLQLLFYSVGIGQISSEVPQNLSASRPQDRQFILSSKKLLLSDSGFYLCAWSTGPTQYFGPGTRLTVL.

The rearrangement joins TRBV7-3 to TRBJ2-1; 9 bases are a match to TRBD2. The J segment lost 15 bases and the V segment lost 5 bases, leaving 20 bases of the junction unmatched. There are 16 residues in the CDR3. Germline loops: CDR1 SGHTA, CDR2 FQGTGA. The CDR3: CASSPTAASGIGGLFF. CDR3 sequence (DNA): TGTGCCAGCAGCCCTACCGCGGCTAGCGGGATCGGGGGTCTGTTCTTC.

The table lists this clone with a count of one. The rearrangement joins TRBV19 to TRBJ1-1; weak D call: TRBD1 (6 bases). Trimming pared 10 bases from V and 2 bases from J, leaving 17 bases between. This CDR3 spans 14 amino acids. Germline lookup yields CDR1 LNHDA and CDR2 SQIVND (reference sequence). This chain's CDR3 is CAISQGHPNTEAFF. The CDR3 nucleotides are TGTGCCATAAGTCAGGGACATCCTAACACTGAAGCTTTCTTT.

V and J are TRBV5-4 and TRBJ2-5; TRBD1 might be the D (7 bases). CDR1 and CDR2 (germline): SGHNT, YYREEE (reference sequence). Trimming pared 1 base from V and 4 bases from J, leaving 23 bases between. The CDR3 runs 18 residues. The CDR3 coding sequence is TGTGCCAGCAGCTTGCCTTCCAACCAGGGGGGTACGGGAGAGACCCAGTACTTC. The encoded protein is CASSLPSNQGGTGETQYF.

The gene calls are TRBV5-1 and TRBJ1-3; D possibly corresponds to TRBD1 (6 bases). V was shortened by 4 bases and J by 0 bases, with 11 bases between the two germline ends. The CDR3 consists of 15 residues. CDR1 is SGHRS and CDR2 is YFSETQ in the germline V gene. This CDR3 is CASSQGQLSGNTIYF. The CDR3 DNA is TGCGCCAGCAGCCAAGGACAGCTCTCTGGAAACACCATATATTTT.

To note about this clone: A junction boundary mismatches the germline segment, possibly from a read error. DNA for the CDR3: TGTGCCATCAGTGAAAGGCGGGAGGGTGCCAAAAACAGTCAGTACTTC. It yields the protein CAISERREGAKNSQYF. V is TRBV10-3 and J is TRBJ2-4; 9 bases map to TRBD2. CDR3 length: 16 residues. Germline CDR1 is ENHRY and CDR2 is SYGVKD.